The TCR beta chain described here comes from a study of T cell repertoires in cytomegalovirus infection (dated by TCRdb to the late 2010s). Regarding the complete study: Donor HLA type was relevant to the analysis, because carriage of CMV infection together with the matching HLA type was indicated by public TCR beta signatures.

General findings and caveats noted by the study authors: The ex vivo response was dominated by HLA-C-restricted CMV-specific TCR beta clonotypes, and the single most frequent clonotype in two of eight donors was supplied by these HLA-C-restricted clonotypes. In both this cohort and an independent cohort of several hundred donors, the cumulative frequency of public TCR beta family members distinguished carriers of CMV infection plus the relevant HLA type.

Sequencing used an Illumina HiSeq 1500. TCRdb cleaned the public reads at Q25 with fastp, built clones with MiXCR and kept in-frame beta chains. Here each entry gathers all rows of one CDR3 protein and keeps the most common genes and DNA. Across this sample there are about 300,000 distinct CDR3 sequences, with about 8.8% seen only once. Of the sample, 2.5% falls within the top ten clones. Trimming removed 5 bases from V and 4 bases from J, leaving 11 bases between the germline ends. Including cysteine and phenylalanine, the CDR3 has 13 amino acids. Only the CDR3 DNA is retained, 39 bases long and in frame from the first base. Per the germline V gene (reference sequence), SGHAT is the CDR1 and FQDESV is the CDR2. A note on this clonotype: Its antigen remains undetermined. No clone much larger than this one lies a single base away; base qualities are absent.

The sequence was collected from a human donor in good health (CMV status not recorded). Some clones in this sample may be carry-over from other donors' samples. Sequenced input: PBMCs. The chain is encoded by TRBV11-1 joined to TRBJ1-2; TRBD1 is a weak D gene call, 5 bases matching. The nucleotides are TGTGCCAGCAGCGTAGGGGACTTCTATGGCTACACCTTC. Its product reads: CASSVGDFYGYTF.